This T cell receptor (beta chain) emerged from a study of cytomegalovirus exposure and HLA in healthy donors. Whole-study results and caveats: Cytomegalovirus association was listed for about 150 TCR beta chains.

Concerning this clone: Antigen: not known.

Researchers ran the PCR with 60 Vbeta and 13 Jbeta primers. Assay: immunoSEQ multiplex PCR; the TCRdb copy retains only in-frame clones and omits some. Here the sample spans roughly 130,000 clones, around 74% being singletons. Trimming took 5 bases from V and 4 from J; bases not matched to a gene: 4. Per the germline V gene, CDR1 is LNHDA and CDR2 is SQIVND (reference sequence). The CDR3 is 14 amino acids. This sequence originates from a young man in good health and CMV-seropositive. Sequenced input: PBMCs. The chain has TRBV19 and TRBJ1-3; 8 bases are shared with TRBD1. CDR3 in amino acids: CASSHRTGGNTIYF. The DNA for the CDR3 is TGTGCCAGTAGTCATCGGACAGGGGGAAACACCATATATTTT.